The rows below give T cell receptor beta chains drawn from one sample of a study of vaccination and CD4 T cells after COVID-19. From the PCR reads, TCRdb called clonotypes with MiXCR, one entry per CDR3 protein. The sample lists about 21,000 distinct CDR3 sequences; 42% were seen once. Their antigens remain unidentified. Source: CD4+ T cells from blood, cultured in vitro, taken about 7 months after SARS-CoV-2 vaccination. The receptors derive from a human donor who had recovered from COVID-19. The CDR3 runs from the conserved cysteine through the conserved F or W. Each record gives: clone size, CDR3 length, V gene, D gene, J gene, CDR3 protein, CDR3 DNA. A D gene is named only where the DNA matches it firmly. Size values are once, few and many counts, or a class for expanded clones, and some rows have none.

NA	15	TRBV7-3	NA	TRBJ1-1	CASSLTTEGNTEAFF	TGTGCCAGCAGCTTAACGACGGAGGGGAACACTGAAGCTTTCTTT
few	18	TRBV7-6	NA	TRBJ2-7	CASSLRAVQAAGLYEQYF	TGTGCCAGCAGCTTAAGAGCAGTGCAGGCCGCTGGGCTCTACGAGCAGTACTTC
NA	12	TRBV20-1	TRBD2	TRBJ2-7	CSARGLAYEQYF	TGCAGTGCTAGGGGACTAGCCTACGAGCAGTACTTC
few	11	TRBV27	NA	TRBJ2-2	CASRGRGELFF	TGTGCCAGCAGGGGGAGGGGGGAGCTGTTTTTT
NA	16	TRBV20-1	NA	TRBJ1-1	CSARELSVWMNTEAFF	TGCAGTGCTAGAGAACTATCTGTATGGATGAACACTGAAGCTTTCTTT
NA	13	TRBV27	TRBD1	TRBJ2-2	CASSSQGSGELFF	TGTGCCAGCAGTTCACAGGGGTCCGGGGAGCTGTTTTTT
NA	14	TRBV28	NA	TRBJ1-5	CASSHGGSNQPQHF	TGTGCCAGCAGTCACGGCGGTAGCAATCAGCCCCAGCATTTT
few	15	TRBV15	NA	TRBJ1-5	CATSRDLGSYQPQHF	TGTGCCACCAGCAGAGATCTAGGCAGTTATCAGCCCCAGCATTTT
NA	15	TRBV19	NA	TRBJ2-5	CASTNRASPWETQYF	TGTGCCAGTACCAACAGGGCTAGCCCCTGGGAGACCCAGTACTTC
NA	14	TRBV27	NA	TRBJ2-7	CASSPRTVSYEQYF	TGTGCCAGCAGTCCCCGGACAGTCTCCTACGAGCAGTACTTC
NA	14	TRBV19	NA	TRBJ1-5	CASSIGSLNQPQHF	TGTGCCAGTAGTATTGGCAGTCTCAATCAGCCCCAGCATTTT
NA	15	TRBV19	NA	TRBJ2-5	CASSPTPGGRETQYF	TGTGCCAGTAGTCCTACCCCCGGCGGTCGAGAGACCCAGTACTTC
medium-sized	16	TRBV15	TRBD1	TRBJ2-5	CATSRDGRGRRETQYF	TGTGCCACCAGCAGAGATGGCAGGGGGCGACGCGAGACCCAGTACTTC
NA	13	TRBV20-1	NA	TRBJ1-1	CSAIPGGGTEAFF	TGCAGTGCTATTCCGGGCGGCGGCACTGAAGCTTTCTTT
few	13	TRBV11-3	NA	TRBJ2-7	CASSATGSYEQYF	TGTGCCAGCAGCGCTACAGGGTCCTACGAGCAGTACTTC
NA	12	TRBV7-2	NA	TRBJ2-7	CASSFRPYEQYF	TGTGCCAGCAGCTTCCGACCCTACGAGCAGTACTTC
NA	15	TRBV20-1	TRBD2	TRBJ2-1	CSASPSSGRKDEQFF	TGCAGTGCTAGTCCCTCCAGCGGGAGGAAAGATGAGCAGTTCTTC
NA	13	TRBV7-9	NA	TRBJ2-5	CASSLRGVETQYF	TGTGCCAGCAGCTTAAGAGGGGTAGAGACCCAGTACTTC
NA	12	TRBV19	NA	TRBJ1-2	CASTGSLSGYTF	TGTGCCAGTACCGGTTCCCTGTCCGGCTACACCTTC
once	15	TRBV7-3	NA	TRBJ2-5	CVSSLSGIGVETQYF	TGTGTCAGCAGCTTAAGTGGGATCGGGGTAGAGACCCAGTACTTC
few	15	TRBV20-1	TRBD2	TRBJ2-5	CSARPPGGKGETQYF	TGCAGTGCTCGTCCCCCGGGAGGCAAAGGAGAGACCCAGTACTTC
NA	13	TRBV10-3	TRBD1	TRBJ1-1	CAIKVTGFAEAFF	TGTGCCATCAAGGTGACAGGGTTCGCTGAAGCTTTCTTT
NA	15	TRBV20-1	NA	TRBJ2-7	CSARELKRSSYEQYF	TGCAGTGCTAGAGAACTCAAGCGCAGCTCCTACGAGCAGTACTTC
NA	13	TRBV6-1	TRBD1	TRBJ1-5	CASRGQGGQPQHF	TGTGCCAGCAGGGGACAGGGTGGGCAGCCCCAGCATTTT
NA	13	TRBV10-3	TRBD2	TRBJ2-5	CASKGAGAETQYF	TGTGCCTCCAAGGGAGCGGGGGCGGAGACCCAGTACTTC
NA	13	TRBV10-3	NA	TRBJ2-1	CAISYERDNEQFF	TGTGCCATCAGTTACGAACGGGACAATGAGCAGTTCTTC
NA	13	TRBV7-9	NA	TRBJ2-7	CASSDPNKDEQYF	TGTGCCAGCAGCGACCCTAACAAGGACGAGCAGTACTTC
NA	12	TRBV6-1	NA	TRBJ2-1	CASSEPREKQFF	TGTGCCAGCAGTGAACCGCGCGAGAAGCAGTTCTTC
NA	17	TRBV28	TRBD1	TRBJ1-1	CASSFAGQGPGRTEAFF	TGTGCCAGCAGTTTCGCCGGACAGGGGCCGGGCCGGACTGAAGCTTTCTTT
once	15	TRBV28	NA	TRBJ1-2	CASSLSGARNYGYTF	TGTGCCAGCAGTTTATCGGGGGCGCGAAACTATGGCTACACCTTC
NA	13	TRBV7-2	NA	TRBJ2-5	CASSLAGAETQYF	TGTGCCAGCAGCTTAGCGGGGGCGGAGACCCAGTACTTC
few	17	TRBV28	NA	TRBJ2-5	CASSLLVMGVRKETQYF	TGTGCCAGCAGTTTGTTGGTAATGGGGGTACGCAAAGAGACCCAGTACTTC
few	14	TRBV20-1	NA	TRBJ2-5	CSAKWRGEVETQYF	TGCAGTGCTAAATGGAGGGGAGAAGTGGAGACCCAGTACTTC
NA	14	TRBV2	NA	TRBJ1-6	CASSPDSNNSPLHF	TGTGCCAGCAGTCCCGACAGCAATAATTCACCCCTCCACTTT
once	15	TRBV29-1	TRBD2	TRBJ2-1	CSVGGASGSADEQFF	TGCAGCGTTGGAGGGGCTAGCGGGAGTGCGGATGAGCAGTTCTTC
NA	15	TRBV28	TRBD1	TRBJ1-2	CASSLRQGAGYGYTF	TGTGCCAGCAGTTTAAGGCAGGGGGCCGGCTATGGCTACACCTTC
NA	15	TRBV6-4	NA	TRBJ1-6	CASSLEGGSNSPLHF	TGTGCCAGCAGCCTCGAGGGGGGATCAAATTCACCCCTCCACTTT
NA	15	TRBV28	NA	TRBJ1-5	CASRNPGEGNQPQHF	TGTGCCAGCAGAAACCCCGGGGAGGGCAATCAGCCCCAGCATTTT
NA	13	TRBV19	NA	TRBJ2-7	CASASADPYEQYF	TGTGCCAGTGCCTCGGCAGATCCCTACGAGCAGTACTTC
NA	16	TRBV19	NA	TRBJ1-5	CASSIGKGGGNQPQHF	TGTGCCAGTAGTATAGGGAAAGGGGGAGGCAATCAGCCCCAGCATTTT
few	13	TRBV20-1	NA	TRBJ2-7	CSAREATSYEQYF	TGCAGTGCTAGAGAAGCCACAAGCTACGAGCAGTACTTC
NA	13	TRBV10-1	TRBD1	TRBJ2-1	CASSHRGDNEQFF	TGCGCCAGCAGTCACAGGGGAGATAATGAGCAGTTCTTC
NA	14	TRBV7-4	NA	TRBJ2-1	CASSVGLTGSEQFF	TGTGCCAGCAGCGTAGGGCTGACGGGGAGTGAGCAGTTCTTC
few	15	TRBV20-1	TRBD2	TRBJ2-1	CSADLLAGSRNEQFF	TGCAGTGCTGACCTACTAGCGGGATCTCGCAATGAGCAGTTCTTC
NA	12	TRBV29-1	NA	TRBJ2-5	CSVEALTETQYF	TGCAGCGTTGAAGCCCTGACAGAGACCCAGTACTTC
few	11	TRBV6-4	NA	TRBJ2-5	CASSVQETQYF	TGTGCCAGCAGTGTACAAGAGACCCAGTACTTC
NA	15	TRBV7-9	TRBD2	TRBJ2-7	CASSPTSGRANEQYF	TGTGCCAGCAGCCCTACTAGCGGGAGGGCCAACGAGCAGTACTTC
NA	13	TRBV7-3	NA	TRBJ2-7	CASSLTTQGKQYF	TGTGCCAGCAGCTTAACGACCCAGGGCAAGCAGTACTTC
NA	12	TRBV20-1	NA	TRBJ2-3	CSALSSTDTQYF	TGCAGTGCTCTGTCCTCCACAGATACGCAGTATTTT
few	14	TRBV6-5	TRBD1	TRBJ1-2	CASRLLQGAGGYTF	TGTGCCAGCAGATTACTACAGGGGGCGGGCGGCTACACCTTC
NA	20	TRBV7-2	TRBD2	TRBJ2-6	CASSLWGLAGPLSGANVLTF	TGTGCCAGCAGCTTATGGGGGTTAGCGGGACCCCTCTCTGGGGCCAACGTCCTGACTTTC
once	16	TRBV11-1	NA	TRBJ1-2	CASSSSGPSFTYGYTF	TGTGCCAGCAGCTCCTCAGGACCGTCGTTTACCTATGGCTACACCTTC
few	14	TRBV15	NA	TRBJ2-4	CATSRARAGRIQYF	TGTGCCACCAGCAGAGCTCGGGCGGGGCGTATTCAGTACTTC
NA	16	TRBV28	TRBD2	TRBJ2-7	CASSRPVAGGAYEQYF	TGTGCCAGCAGTCGACCAGTAGCGGGTGGCGCCTACGAGCAGTACTTC
once	13	TRBV12-3/TRBV12-4	NA	TRBJ1-2	CASSGTRDSGYTF	TGTGCCAGCAGTGGGACGAGGGACTCTGGCTACACCTTC